This T cell receptor beta chain was sequenced for a study of blood T cells in healthy people across ages. Study-level background: Every two T cells gave about one barcoded beta molecule via template switching.

To note about this clonotype: The target antigen is unknown.

Each donor had roughly 10 milliliters of peripheral blood drawn. Extraction yielded at least 5 micrograms of total RNA per sample. With a J-beta primer mix and a sample-barcoded 5' primer, a second PCR ran about 6 to 11 cycles. TCRdb processed the 5' RACE reads anew with MiXCR; each CDR3 protein has one entry. The repertoire holds approximately 730,000 distinct CDR3 sequences, with roughly 43% as singletons. The CDR3 sequence is 14 residues long. Looked up from germline, CDR1 is SGHVS and CDR2 is FNYEAQ. With V trimmed by 5 bases and J by 2 bases, 6 bases remained unmatched. Findings and caveats of the study: Diversity figures derived from one million T cells were judged to underestimate the true value.

The chain couples TRBV7-6 to TRBJ2-7, with 7 bases lining up with TRBD1. Sequencing input: blood. The clonotype was recovered from a woman aged 60-75 years in good health. The CDR3 loop is CASSERQGTYEQYF. CDR3 sequence (DNA): TGTGCCAGCAGCGAACGACAGGGAACCTACGAGCAGTACTTC.